This paragraph reports one TCR beta chain. This clonotype was observed many times. This clone's antigen is unknown. No base qualities exist here, and no much larger clone lies one base off it. The junction shows trimming of 3 bases on V and 3 bases on J, plus 8 bases between the germline ends. Based on the germline V gene, the CDR1 and CDR2 sequences are SGHTA and FQGNSA. The CDR3 has 13 amino acids, counting the end cysteine and phenylalanine. The sequence is cut down to CDR3 DNA, 39 bases in frame from base 1. This specimen belongs to a study of early T cells in non-severe SARS-CoV-2 infection (dated by TCRdb to 2020 to 2022). At the level of the whole study: Because TCR sequencing relied on bulk RNA taken from unsorted whole blood, pairing of alpha and beta chains was not possible. Study-wide conclusions, independent of this receptor: VDJdb matching was skewed toward anti-spike CD8 responses and likely underestimated virus-specific expansions, missing private and CD4 specificities.

A case-control design nested within a healthcare worker cohort in London, UK, was used, with weekly nasopharyngeal swab PCR tests and blood sampling performed. Between 23 and 31 March 2020, the week of the UK lockdown, healthcare workers were enrolled and then followed up weekly for as long as 16 weeks. Library construction relied on 5' RACE. The data were produced on a NextSeq 500. The TCR library protocol attached unique molecular identifiers to individual cDNA molecules to correct for sequencing error and PCR bias. Both TCR alpha and beta chains were sequenced, and tight co-correlation was observed between alpha and beta sequence abundances in each sample. The paper's processing steps were these. Decombinator V4 was used to annotate TCR sequences for V gene, J gene and CDR3. Expanded TCRs were defined as changing significantly between any two time points under a Poisson model with p below 0.0001. TCR abundances were normalised to the total number of TCRs sequenced per sample and were expressed as counts per million. MAIT TCRs were defined by TRAV1-2 paired with TRAJ12, TRAJ20 or TRAJ33, and iNKT TCRs by TRAV10 paired with TRAJ18. VDJdb, accessed on 1 November 2021, was searched for TCRs annotated for CMV, EBV and SARS-CoV-2, and TCRs annotated for more than one antigen were excluded. The raw public data were reprocessed by TCRdb itself: fastp quality trimming at Q25, MiXCR clonotype calling, in-frame beta chains only. Merged by CDR3 protein, the rows form single entries marked with the most common genes and DNA. The V and J calls here are based on TCRdb, not the publication. In all, the sample holds tens of thousands of distinct CDR3 sequences, and 5.3% of those were seen once. Clones ranked in the top ten supply 25% to 30% of the sample.

This receptor chain uses TRBV7-2 and TRBJ1-1, with the D gene uncertain. This receptor was identified in an adult who was a healthcare worker with PCR-confirmed SARS-CoV-2 infection or an uninfected control (not recorded which). Sequencing used whole blood. The base sequence is TGTGCCAGCAGCTTCACAGCAGACACTGAAGCTTTCTTT. Its amino acids are CASSFTADTEAFF.